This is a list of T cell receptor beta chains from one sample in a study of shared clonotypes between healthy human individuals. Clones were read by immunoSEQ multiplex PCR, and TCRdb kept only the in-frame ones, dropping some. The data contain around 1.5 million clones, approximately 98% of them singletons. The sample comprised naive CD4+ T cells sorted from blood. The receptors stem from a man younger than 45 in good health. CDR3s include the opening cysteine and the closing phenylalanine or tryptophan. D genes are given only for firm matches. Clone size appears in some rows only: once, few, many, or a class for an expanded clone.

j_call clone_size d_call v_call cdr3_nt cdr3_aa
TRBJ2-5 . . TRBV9 TGTGCCAGCAGCGTAGTTGGGGAAGGGAAACGTTTGGAGACCCAGTACTTC CASSVVGEGKRLETQYF
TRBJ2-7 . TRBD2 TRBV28 TGTGCCAGCAGTCACCGACTAGCGGGAGGCTTTTCCTACGAGCAGTACTTC CASSHRLAGGFSYEQYF
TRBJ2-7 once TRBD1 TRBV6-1 TGTGCCAGCAGTGAAGCTCACCGACAGGGGGCGGCCAAAATCTACGAGCAGTACTTC CASSEAHRQGAAKIYEQYF
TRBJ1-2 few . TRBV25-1 TGTGCCAGCTACTCGACACACCAAGGGGACTATGGCTACACCTTC CASYSTHQGDYGYTF
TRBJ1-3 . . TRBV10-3 TGTGCCATCACCGAGCCGAGGGTTGACAGAAACTCTGGAAACACCATATATTTT CAITEPRVDRNSGNTIYF
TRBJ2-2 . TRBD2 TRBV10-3 TGTGCCAGCTCGACTAGCGGGAACACCGGGGAGCTGTTTTTT CASSTSGNTGELFF
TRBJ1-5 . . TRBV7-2 TGTGCCAGCAAGCGGACGGGGACACATCAGCCCCAGCATTTT CASKRTGTHQPQHF
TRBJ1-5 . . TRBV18 TGTGCCAGCTCCGATGGGGGGGATCAGCCCCAGCATTTT CASSDGGDQPQHF
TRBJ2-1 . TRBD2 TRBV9 TGTGCCAGCAGCGTAGACCCTCTAGCGGGAGTAGTCAGCGAGCAGTTCTTC CASSVDPLAGVVSEQFF
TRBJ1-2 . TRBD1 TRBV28 TGTGCCAGCAGCCAAACCGGACAGGGCAACTATGGCTACACCTTC CASSQTGQGNYGYTF
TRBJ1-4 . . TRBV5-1 TGCGCCAGCAGCCGCCCGGAGGAGGGTAATGAAAAACTGTTTTTT CASSRPEEGNEKLFF
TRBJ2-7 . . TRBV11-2 TGTGCCACCGGGCCCAGCTCCTACGAGCAGTACTTC CATGPSSYEQYF
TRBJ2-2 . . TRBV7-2 TGTGCCAGCAGCTTAGATCCTAGAACCACCGGGGAGCTGTTTTTT CASSLDPRTTGELFF
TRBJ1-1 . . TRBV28 TGTGCCAGCAGTTTATCTTTGAGTGGGGGAGCTTTCTTT CASSLSLSGGAFF
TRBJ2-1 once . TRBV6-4 TGTGCCAGCAGTGACTCCCCTGGCAGATCCTACAATGAGCAGTTCTTC CASSDSPGRSYNEQFF
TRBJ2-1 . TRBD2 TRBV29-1 TGCAGCGTTGCCAGACTAGCGGGAAGAGACAATGAGCAGTTCTTC CSVARLAGRDNEQFF
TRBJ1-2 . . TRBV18 TGTGCCAGCTCACCACAGCCCAACACGGGGGTGTTTGGCTATGGCTACACCTTC CASSPQPNTGVFGYGYTF
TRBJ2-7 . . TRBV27 TGTGCCAGCAGTTTTGGCGGCCGCGGTAGGGAGCAGTACTTC CASSFGGRGREQYF
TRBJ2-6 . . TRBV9 TGTGCCAGCAGCGTAGGGTTAGCTACATCCTCTGGGGCCAACGTCCTGACTTTC CASSVGLATSSGANVLTF
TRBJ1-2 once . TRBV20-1 TGCAGTGCTAGGGAAGGGATTGGCTACACCTTC CSAREGIGYTF
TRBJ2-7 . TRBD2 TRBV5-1 TGCGCCAGCACCTGGACGGGGACTAGCGGAGTGCAGGGGGAGCAGTACTTC CASTWTGTSGVQGEQYF
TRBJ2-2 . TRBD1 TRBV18 TGTGCCAGCTCACCATTGGAGACAGGGGTGACCGGGGAGCTGTTTTTT CASSPLETGVTGELFF
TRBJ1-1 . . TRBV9 TGTGCCAGCAGCGAAGGGGCAGCCCAGGGGAACACTGAAGCTTTCTTT CASSEGAAQGNTEAFF
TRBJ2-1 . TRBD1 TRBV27 TGTGCCAGCAGACCCCCCGGACAGGGTTACAATGAGCAGTTCTTC CASRPPGQGYNEQFF
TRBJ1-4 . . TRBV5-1 TGCGCCAGCAGCTCCTCGAAGACTGCCGGGGCGGGTGAAAAACTGTTTTTT CASSSSKTAGAGEKLFF
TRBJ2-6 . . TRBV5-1 TGCGCCAGCAGCGCCAGACAGCTCTCTGGGGCCAACGTCCTGACTTTC CASSARQLSGANVLTF
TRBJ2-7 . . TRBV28 TGTGCCAGCAGCTTAGTTTCCAGGAGCTCCTACGAGCAGTACTTC CASSLVSRSSYEQYF
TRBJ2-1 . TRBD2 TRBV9 TGTGCCAGCAGCGTAGAGACTAGCGGGTTGCACTACAATGAGCAGTTCTTC CASSVETSGLHYNEQFF
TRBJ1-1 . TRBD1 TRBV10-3 TGTGCCATCAGTGAGAAAGATACAGGGGCATCCACTGAAGCTTTCTTT CAISEKDTGASTEAFF
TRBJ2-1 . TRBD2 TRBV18 TGTGCCAGCTCACCCCCGGGACTAGCGCCCTACAATGAGCAGTTCTTC CASSPPGLAPYNEQFF
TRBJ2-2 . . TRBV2 TGTGCCAGCAGGGGGGTTCAGAAGCTGTTTTTT CASRGVQKLFF
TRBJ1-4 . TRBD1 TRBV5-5 TGTGCCAGCAGCCTCAGCACCGTGCGGACAGGGGGGACATGGCATTTT CASSLSTVRTGGTWHF
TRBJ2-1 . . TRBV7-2 TGTGCCAGCAGCTTAGGGGGCGCGTGGAATGAGCAGTTCTTC CASSLGGAWNEQFF
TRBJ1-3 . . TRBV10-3 TGTGCCATCAGTCCACAGGGAGCTGGAAACACCATATATTTT CAISPQGAGNTIYF
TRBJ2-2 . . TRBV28 TGTGCCAGCAGTTTGGAGGGGTGGACCGGGGAGCTGTTTTTT CASSLEGWTGELFF
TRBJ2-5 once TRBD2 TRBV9 TGTGCCAGCAGCGTAGGTTCTGGCGGGAGGGCTGGGGAGACCCAGTACTTC CASSVGSGGRAGETQYF
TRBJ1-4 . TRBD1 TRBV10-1 TGCGCCAGCAGGGGAGGACAGGAGGAAAAACTGTTTTTT CASRGGQEEKLFF
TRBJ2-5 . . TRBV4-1 TGCGCCAGCAGCCAAGTTGTTCTCCAAGAGACCCAGTACTTC CASSQVVLQETQYF
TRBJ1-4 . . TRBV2 TGTGCCAGCAGAGCCCCAGCCCTTAATGAAAAACTGTTTTTT CASRAPALNEKLFF
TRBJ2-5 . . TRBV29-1 TGCAGCGTCACGGGCAGGGCGGGGATCGAGACCCAGTACTTC CSVTGRAGIETQYF
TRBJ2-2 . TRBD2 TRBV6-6 TGTGCCAGCAGTTTCCCTAGCGGGACTAGCACCGGGGAGCTGTTTTTT CASSFPSGTSTGELFF
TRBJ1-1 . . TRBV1 TGCACCAGCAGCCAAGCAAATGAGGACAGGGGAGAGCCCTTTCCCAAGAACACTGAAGCTTTCTTT CTSSQANEDRGEPFPKNTEAFF
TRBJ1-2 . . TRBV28 TGTGCCAGCAGCCCGGACCCATCCGGCTACACCTTC CASSPDPSGYTF
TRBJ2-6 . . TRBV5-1 TGCGCCAGCAGCTTGGTGGGACCCAACTCTGGGGCCAACGTCCTGACTTTC CASSLVGPNSGANVLTF
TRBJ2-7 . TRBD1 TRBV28 TGTGCCAGCAGGGGACCGGGACAGGATGTGAAGTACTTC CASRGPGQDVKYF
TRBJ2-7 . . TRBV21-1 TGTGCCAGCAGCAAATCGGACAGGGAACCCTACGAGCAGTACTTC CASSKSDREPYEQYF
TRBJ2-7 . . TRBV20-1 TGCAGTGCTAGCGAGGGGGTCGAGCAGTACTTC CSASEGVEQYF
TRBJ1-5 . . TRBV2 TGTGCCAGCAGTGAAGGCCCCGATCAGCCCCAGCATTTT CASSEGPDQPQHF
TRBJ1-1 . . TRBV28 TGTGCCAGCAGTTTATCCACTGATGAAGCTTTCTTT CASSLSTDEAFF
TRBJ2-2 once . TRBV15 TGTGCCACCAGCAGAGGTCCCGGGGAGCTGTTTTTT CATSRGPGELFF
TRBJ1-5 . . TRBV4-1 TGCGCCAGCAGCCAAGGGCCCTCAGACTATAGCAATCAGCCCCAGCATTTT CASSQGPSDYSNQPQHF
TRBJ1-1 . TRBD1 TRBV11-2 TGTGCCAGCAGCGCCCGGGACAGTTTAACTGAAGCTTTCTTT CASSARDSLTEAFF